This T cell receptor (beta chain) derives from a study of CD8 T cells in ankylosing spondylitis. Study-wide findings and caveats: Earlier work had already found some motif variants in reactive arthritis synovial fluid and blood. Disease-linked clones had a CD8+ phenotype and relatively low frequency in peripheral blood. Matched ankylosing spondylitis synovial fluid reportedly showed significant enrichment of disease-linked clones. There was a TCR beta motif, made of several highly homologous variants, that appeared characteristic of ankylosing spondylitis blood.

Generation of TCR beta libraries employed quantitative 5'-RACE incorporating molecular barcodes. Each CDR3 protein gets one entry after TCRdb re-called the 5' RACE reads with MiXCR. Here the sample spans 200,000 to 250,000 distinct CDR3 sequences, 15% to 20% being singletons. Details on this clonotype: Antigen unknown.

The specimen was blood, either unsorted or a sorted T cell fraction (not recorded which). The receptor's source is a male donor with ankylosing spondylitis.

The CDR3 bases are TGTGCCAGCAGCCAAGGGCTCACAGATACGCAGTATTTT. As protein: CASSQGLTDTQYF. The rearrangement uses TRBV4-2 and TRBJ2-3; D unclear. This CDR3 contains 13 residues. V lost 1 base, J lost 2 bases, and 4 bases lay in between. Germline lookup yields CDR1 LGHNA and CDR2 YNFKEQ.